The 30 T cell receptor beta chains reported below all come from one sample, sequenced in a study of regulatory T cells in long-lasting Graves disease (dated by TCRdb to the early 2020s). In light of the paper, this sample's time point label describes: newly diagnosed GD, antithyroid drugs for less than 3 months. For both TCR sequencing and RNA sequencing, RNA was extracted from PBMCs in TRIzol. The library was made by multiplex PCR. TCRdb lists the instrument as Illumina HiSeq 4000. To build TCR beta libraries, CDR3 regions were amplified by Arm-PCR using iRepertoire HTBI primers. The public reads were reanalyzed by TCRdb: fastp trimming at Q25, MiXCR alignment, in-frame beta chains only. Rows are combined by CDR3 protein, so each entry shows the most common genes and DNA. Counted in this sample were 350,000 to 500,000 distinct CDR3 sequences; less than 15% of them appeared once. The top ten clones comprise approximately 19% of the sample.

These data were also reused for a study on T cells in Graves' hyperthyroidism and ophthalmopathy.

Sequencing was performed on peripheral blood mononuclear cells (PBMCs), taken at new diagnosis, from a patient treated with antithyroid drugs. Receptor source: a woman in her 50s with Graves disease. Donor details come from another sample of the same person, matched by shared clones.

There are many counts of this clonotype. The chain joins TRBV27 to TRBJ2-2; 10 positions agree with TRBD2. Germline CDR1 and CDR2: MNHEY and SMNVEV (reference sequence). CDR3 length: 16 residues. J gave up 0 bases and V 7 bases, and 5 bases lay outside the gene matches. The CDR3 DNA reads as TGTGCCAGCACCCGGACTAGCGGAACGAACACCGGGGAGCTGTTTTTT. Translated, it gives CASTRTSGTNTGELFF.

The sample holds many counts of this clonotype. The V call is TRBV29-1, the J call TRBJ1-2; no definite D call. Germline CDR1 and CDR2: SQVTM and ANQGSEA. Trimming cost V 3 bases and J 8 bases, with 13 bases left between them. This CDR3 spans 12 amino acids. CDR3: CSVEESLEGYTF. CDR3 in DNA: TGCAGCGTTGAGGAGAGCCTAGAAGGCTACACCTTC.

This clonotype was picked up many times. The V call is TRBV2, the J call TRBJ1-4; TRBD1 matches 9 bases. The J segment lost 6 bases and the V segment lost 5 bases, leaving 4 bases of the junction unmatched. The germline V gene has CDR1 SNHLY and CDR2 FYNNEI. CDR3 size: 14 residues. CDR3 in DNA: TGTGCCAGCAGTCCACAGGGGGCGGATGAAAAACTGTTTTTT. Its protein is CASSPQGADEKLFF.

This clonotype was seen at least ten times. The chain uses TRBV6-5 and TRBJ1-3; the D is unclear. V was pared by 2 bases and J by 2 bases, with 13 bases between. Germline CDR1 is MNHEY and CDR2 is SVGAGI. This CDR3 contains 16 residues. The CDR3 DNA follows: TGTGCCAGCAGTTACCAGCTCCAATCGGCTGGAAACACCATATATTTT. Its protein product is CASSYQLQSAGNTIYF.

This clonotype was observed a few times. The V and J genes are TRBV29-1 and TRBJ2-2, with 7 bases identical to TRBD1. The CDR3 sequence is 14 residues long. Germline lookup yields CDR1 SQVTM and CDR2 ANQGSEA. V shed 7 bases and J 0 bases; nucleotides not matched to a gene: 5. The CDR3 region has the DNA TGCAGCGCCGGACAGGCGACGAACACCGGGGAGCTGTTTTTT. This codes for CSAGQATNTGELFF.

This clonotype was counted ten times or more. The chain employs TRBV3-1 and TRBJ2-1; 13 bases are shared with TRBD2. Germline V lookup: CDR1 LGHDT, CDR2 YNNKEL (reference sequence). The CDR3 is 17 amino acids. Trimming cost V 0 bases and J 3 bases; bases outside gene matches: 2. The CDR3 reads CASSQEGLAGFYNEQFF. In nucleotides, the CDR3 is TGTGCCAGCAGCCAAGAGGGACTAGCGGGGTTCTACAATGAGCAGTTCTTC.

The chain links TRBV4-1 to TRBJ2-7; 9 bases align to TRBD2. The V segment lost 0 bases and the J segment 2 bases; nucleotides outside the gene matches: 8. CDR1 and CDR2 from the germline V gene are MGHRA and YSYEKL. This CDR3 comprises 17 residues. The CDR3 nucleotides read TGCGCCAGCAGCCAAGAAGTACCAGCGGGAGGCGCCTACGAGCAGTACTTC. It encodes CASSQEVPAGGAYEQYF.

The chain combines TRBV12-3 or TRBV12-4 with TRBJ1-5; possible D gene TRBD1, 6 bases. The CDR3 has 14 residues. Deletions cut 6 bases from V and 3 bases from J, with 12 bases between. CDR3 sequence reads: CASSRDRNNQPQHF. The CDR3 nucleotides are TGTGCCAGCAGCCGTGACAGGAACAATCAGCCCCAGCATTTT.

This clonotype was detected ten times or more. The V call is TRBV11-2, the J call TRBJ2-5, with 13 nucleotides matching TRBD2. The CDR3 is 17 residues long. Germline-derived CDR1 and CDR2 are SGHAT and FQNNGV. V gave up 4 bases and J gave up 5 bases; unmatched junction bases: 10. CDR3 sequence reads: CASSSTRLAGGMETQYF. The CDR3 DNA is TGTGCCAGCAGCTCCACCCGACTAGCGGGAGGCATGGAGACCCAGTACTTC.

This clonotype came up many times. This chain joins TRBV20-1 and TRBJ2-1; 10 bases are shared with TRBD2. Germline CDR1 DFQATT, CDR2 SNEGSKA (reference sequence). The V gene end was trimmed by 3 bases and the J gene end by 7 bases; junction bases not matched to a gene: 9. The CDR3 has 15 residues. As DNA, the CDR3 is TGCAGTGCTAGTGGCGGGCTAGCGGGAGTAAATGAGCAGTTCTTC. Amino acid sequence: CSASGGLAGVNEQFF.

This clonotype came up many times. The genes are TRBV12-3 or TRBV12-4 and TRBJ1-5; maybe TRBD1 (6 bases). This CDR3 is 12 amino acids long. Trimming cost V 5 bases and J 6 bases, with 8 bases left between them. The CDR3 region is CASSTRGQPQHF. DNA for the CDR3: TGTGCCAGCAGTACCAGGGGTCAGCCCCAGCATTTT.

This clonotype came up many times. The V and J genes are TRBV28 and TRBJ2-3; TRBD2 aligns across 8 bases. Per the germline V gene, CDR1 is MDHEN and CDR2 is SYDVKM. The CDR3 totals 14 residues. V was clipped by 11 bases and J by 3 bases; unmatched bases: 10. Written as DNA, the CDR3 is TGTGCCGGCACGGGGGGGAGGGAAACAGATACGCAGTATTTT. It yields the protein CAGTGGRETDTQYF.

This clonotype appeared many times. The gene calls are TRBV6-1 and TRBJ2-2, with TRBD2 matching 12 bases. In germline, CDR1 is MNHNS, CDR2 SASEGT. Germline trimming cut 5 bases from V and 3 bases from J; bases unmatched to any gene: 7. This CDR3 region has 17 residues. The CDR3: CASSRTGLAGYTGELFF. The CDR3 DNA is TGTGCCAGCAGTCGTACTGGACTAGCGGGATACACCGGGGAGCTGTTTTTT.

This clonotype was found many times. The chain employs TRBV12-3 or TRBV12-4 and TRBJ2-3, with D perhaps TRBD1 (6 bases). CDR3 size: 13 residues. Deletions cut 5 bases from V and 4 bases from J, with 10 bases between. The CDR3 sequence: CASSNPGADTQYF. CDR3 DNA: TGTGCCAGCAGTAACCCAGGGGCAGATACGCAGTATTTT.

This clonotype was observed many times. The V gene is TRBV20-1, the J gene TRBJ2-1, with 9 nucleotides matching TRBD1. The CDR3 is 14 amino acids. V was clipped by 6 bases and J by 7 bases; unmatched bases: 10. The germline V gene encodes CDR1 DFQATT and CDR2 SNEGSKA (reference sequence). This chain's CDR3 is CSANTGTGRNEQFF. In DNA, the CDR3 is TGCAGTGCAAATACCGGGACAGGGAGGAATGAGCAGTTCTTC.

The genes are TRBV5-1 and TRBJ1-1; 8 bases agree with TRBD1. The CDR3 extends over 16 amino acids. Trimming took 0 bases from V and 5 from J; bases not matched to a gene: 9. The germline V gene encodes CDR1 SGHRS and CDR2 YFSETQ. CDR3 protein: CASSLARTGFDTEAFF. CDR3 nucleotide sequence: TGCGCCAGCAGCTTGGCAAGGACAGGGTTCGATACTGAAGCTTTCTTT.

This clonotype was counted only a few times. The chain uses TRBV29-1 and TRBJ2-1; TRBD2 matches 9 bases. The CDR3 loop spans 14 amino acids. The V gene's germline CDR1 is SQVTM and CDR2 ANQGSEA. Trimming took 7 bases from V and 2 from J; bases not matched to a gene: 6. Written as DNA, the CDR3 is TGCAGCGCGATGACTAGCGGCGCCTACAATGAGCAGTTCTTC. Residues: CSAMTSGAYNEQFF.

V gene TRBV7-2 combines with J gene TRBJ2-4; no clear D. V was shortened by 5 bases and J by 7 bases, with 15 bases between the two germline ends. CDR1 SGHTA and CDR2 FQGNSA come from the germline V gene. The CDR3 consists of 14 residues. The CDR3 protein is CASSNKIGGNIQYF. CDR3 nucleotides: TGTGCCAGCAGCAACAAAATCGGTGGGAACATTCAGTACTTC.

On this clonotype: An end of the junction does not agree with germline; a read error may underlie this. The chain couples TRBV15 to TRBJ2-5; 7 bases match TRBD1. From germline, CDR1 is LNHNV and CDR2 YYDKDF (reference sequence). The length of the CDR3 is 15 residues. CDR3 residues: CAASRDRAGGETQYF. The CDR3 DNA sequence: TGTGCCGCCAGCAGAGATCGGGCAGGGGGAGAGACCCAGTACTTC. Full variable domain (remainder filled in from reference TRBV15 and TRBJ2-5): DAMVIQNPRYQVTQFGKPVTLSCSQTLNHNVMYWYQQKSSQAPKLLFHYYDKDFNNEADTPDNFQSRRPNTSFCFLDIRSPGLGDTAMYLCAASRDRAGGETQYFGPGTRLLVL.

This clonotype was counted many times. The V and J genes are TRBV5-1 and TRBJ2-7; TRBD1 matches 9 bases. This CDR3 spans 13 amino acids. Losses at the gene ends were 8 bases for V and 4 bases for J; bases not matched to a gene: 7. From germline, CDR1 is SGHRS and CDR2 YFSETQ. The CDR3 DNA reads TGCGCCAGTAACCCGGGACAGGGATACGAGCAGTACTTC. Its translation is CASNPGQGYEQYF. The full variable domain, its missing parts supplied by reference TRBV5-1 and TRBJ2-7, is KAGVTQTPRYLIKTRGQQVTLSCSPISGHRSVSWYQQTPGQGLQFLFEYFSETQRNKGNFPGRFSGRQFSNSRSEMNVSTLELGDSALYLCASNPGQGYEQYFGPGTRLTVT.

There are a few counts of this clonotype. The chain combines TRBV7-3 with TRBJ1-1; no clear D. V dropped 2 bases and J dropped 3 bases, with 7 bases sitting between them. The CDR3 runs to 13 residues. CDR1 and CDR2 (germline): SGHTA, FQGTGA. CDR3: CASSLDRHTEAFF. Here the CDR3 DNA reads TGTGCCAGCAGCTTAGACCGTCACACTGAAGCTTTCTTT.

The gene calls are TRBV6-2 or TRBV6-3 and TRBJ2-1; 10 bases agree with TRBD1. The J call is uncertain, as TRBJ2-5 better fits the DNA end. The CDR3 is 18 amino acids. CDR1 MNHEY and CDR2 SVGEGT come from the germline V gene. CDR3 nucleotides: TGTGCCAGCAGTTTAAACGCCGGGACAGGGGCCCCTCGAGAGACCCAGTACTTC. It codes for CASSLNAGTGAPRETQYF.

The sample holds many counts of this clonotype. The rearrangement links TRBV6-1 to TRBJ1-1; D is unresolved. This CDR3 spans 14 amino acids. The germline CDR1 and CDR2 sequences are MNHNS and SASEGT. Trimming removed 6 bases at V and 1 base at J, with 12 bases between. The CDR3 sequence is CASRDGRKNTEAFF. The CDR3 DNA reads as TGTGCCAGCAGAGACGGACGGAAGAACACTGAAGCTTTCTTT.

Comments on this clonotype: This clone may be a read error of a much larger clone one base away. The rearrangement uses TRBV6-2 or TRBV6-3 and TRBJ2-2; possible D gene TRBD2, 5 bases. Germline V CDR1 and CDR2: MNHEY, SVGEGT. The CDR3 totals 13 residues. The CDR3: CASGKSNTGELLF. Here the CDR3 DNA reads TGTGCCAGCGGGAAGTCGAACACCGGGGAGCTGCTTTTT.

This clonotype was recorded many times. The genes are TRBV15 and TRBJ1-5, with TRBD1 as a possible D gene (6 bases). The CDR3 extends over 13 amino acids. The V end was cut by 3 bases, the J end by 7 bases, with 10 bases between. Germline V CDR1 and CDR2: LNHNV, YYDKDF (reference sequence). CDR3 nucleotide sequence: TGTGCCACCAGCAGGAACAGGGACCAGCCCCAGCATTTT. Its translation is CATSRNRDQPQHF.

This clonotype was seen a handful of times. The CDR3 sequence is CSAHRSSTEAFF. The CDR3 DNA reads as TGCAGCGCCCACAGGAGCTCCACTGAAGCTTTCTTT. The rearrangement links TRBV29-1 to TRBJ1-1; D may be TRBD1 (5 bases). The germline V gene has CDR1 SQVTM and CDR2 ANQGSEA. The CDR3 is made up of 12 amino acids. Trimming took 7 bases from V and 4 from J, leaving 13 bases between them.

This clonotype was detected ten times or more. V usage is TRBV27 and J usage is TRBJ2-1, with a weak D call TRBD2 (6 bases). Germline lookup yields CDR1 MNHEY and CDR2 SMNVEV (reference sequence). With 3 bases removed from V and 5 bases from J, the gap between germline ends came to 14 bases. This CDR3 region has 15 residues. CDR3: CASSFRASEHNEQFF. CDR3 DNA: TGTGCCAGCAGTTTTAGGGCTAGCGAACACAATGAGCAGTTCTTC.

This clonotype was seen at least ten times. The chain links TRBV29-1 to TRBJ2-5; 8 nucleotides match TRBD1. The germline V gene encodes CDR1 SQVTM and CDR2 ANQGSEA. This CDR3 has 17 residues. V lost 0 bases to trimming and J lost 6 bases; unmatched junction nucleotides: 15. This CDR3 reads CSVEEVSFGTGGQTQYF. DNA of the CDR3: TGCAGCGTTGAAGAGGTCAGTTTCGGGACAGGAGGTCAGACCCAGTACTTC.

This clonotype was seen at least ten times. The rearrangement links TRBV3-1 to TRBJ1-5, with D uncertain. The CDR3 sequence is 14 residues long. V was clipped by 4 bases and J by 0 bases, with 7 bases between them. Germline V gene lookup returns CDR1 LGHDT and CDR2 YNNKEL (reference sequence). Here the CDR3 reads CASSLEGSNQPQHF. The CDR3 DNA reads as TGTGCCAGCAGCCTAGAGGGTAGCAATCAGCCCCAGCATTTT.

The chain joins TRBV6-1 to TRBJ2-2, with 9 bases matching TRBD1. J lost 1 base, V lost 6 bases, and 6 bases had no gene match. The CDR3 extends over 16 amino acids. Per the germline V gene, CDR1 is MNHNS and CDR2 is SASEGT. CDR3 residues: CASRLTGGENTGELFF. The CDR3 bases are TGTGCCAGCAGGCTTACAGGGGGCGAGAACACCGGGGAGCTGTTTTTT.